A single T cell receptor (beta chain) is shown here with its context. It lacks a known antigen. Qualities for individual bases were not recorded, and no much larger clone is one base off. The data derive from a study of OX40 agonist ivuxolimab in advanced cancers. Some background on the complete study: The costimulatory receptor OX40 (CD134) was targeted by ivuxolimab, a fully human IgG2 agonistic monoclonal antibody. Intravenous ivuxolimab was administered to patients every 2 weeks at six dose levels: 0.01, 0.1, 0.3, 1.5, 3 and 10 mg/kg. Of the approximately 50 dose-escalation patients, hepatocellular carcinoma was present in around 20, melanoma in some 15, renal cell carcinoma in 9 and head and neck cancer in 9. In the dose-escalation cohort, roughly 82% of patients were male, and the mean age was 60 years with a range of roughly 20 to 80. Prior anti-PD-1, anti-PD-L1 or anti-CTLA-4 therapy was permitted, and approximately 40% of dose-escalation patients had received checkpoint inhibitors. Three dose-escalation patients achieved partial responses, one with hepatocellular carcinoma and two with cutaneous melanoma. The point of sequencing TCRbeta in the periphery was to test whether ivuxolimab changed TCR sequence diversity and drove clonal T-cell expansion. The monotherapy dose-escalation portion (N ≈ 52 patients) of the phase I ivuxolimab trial is reported in the paper. General conclusions and limits of the study: Partial responders in the 0.1-3.0 mg/kg groups had among the lowest normalized peripheral clonal expansion, especially among CD8+ T cells. At doses of 0.1 to 3.0 mg/kg, clonal expansion of both CD4+ and CD8+ blood T cells was observed from baseline to week 6. Low levels of normalized T-cell clonal expansion were also seen in some patients who did not respond. On average, CD8+ T cells showed more expanded clones than CD4+ T cells after ivuxolimab. Antigen specificity was not determined for the clonally expanded peripheral T cells.

For sequencing of the TCRbeta CDR3 region, genomic DNA was extracted from the sorted cells. The immunoSEQ Assay was used to sequence the TCRbeta CDR3 regions. The immuneACCESS repertoire file appears here via TCRdb, limited to in-frame rearrangements. These files lack a portion of the clones; in checked studies, under half of the deficit traces to unresolved V genes, and the cause of the others is not known. The table for this sample lists around 69,000 clones; 89% of them were counted only once. Clones ranked in the top ten supply approximately 4% of the sample. The germline V gene provides CDR1 MNHEY and CDR2 SVGAGI. Trimming leaves V shorter by 6 bases and J shorter by 3 bases, with the junction holding 5 bases beyond the gene matches. The CDR3 goes from the cysteine to the phenylalanine over 14 residues. Here the CDR3 DNA is all that survives: 42 bases in frame from base 1. Patients with autoimmune disease history or receiving systemic immunosuppression were excluded from the trial. In every dose cohort, peripheral blood was drawn for TCR sequencing at baseline, cycle 4 day 1, and cycle 7 day 1. Samples were obtained from an open-label, multicenter, first-in-human phase I dose-escalation trial of ivuxolimab. Adults with locally advanced or metastatic melanoma, renal cell carcinoma, hepatocellular carcinoma or head and neck squamous cell carcinoma were enrolled in the trial. Before TCR sequencing, CD4+ T cells and CD8+ T cells from peripheral blood were sorted into separate populations.

The chain was built from TRBV6-5 and TRBJ1-5; 7 bases in the middle match TRBD1. The sequencing here drew on CD4+ or CD8+ T cells sorted from blood, taken in a trial of the OX40 agonist ivuxolimab. This sequence originates from an adult with an advanced solid tumor such as melanoma, head and neck, liver or kidney cancer. The CDR3 reads as follows: CASSRGTVNQPQHF. The DNA sequence reads TGTGCCAGCAGCCGAGGGACAGTCAATCAGCCCCAGCATTTT.